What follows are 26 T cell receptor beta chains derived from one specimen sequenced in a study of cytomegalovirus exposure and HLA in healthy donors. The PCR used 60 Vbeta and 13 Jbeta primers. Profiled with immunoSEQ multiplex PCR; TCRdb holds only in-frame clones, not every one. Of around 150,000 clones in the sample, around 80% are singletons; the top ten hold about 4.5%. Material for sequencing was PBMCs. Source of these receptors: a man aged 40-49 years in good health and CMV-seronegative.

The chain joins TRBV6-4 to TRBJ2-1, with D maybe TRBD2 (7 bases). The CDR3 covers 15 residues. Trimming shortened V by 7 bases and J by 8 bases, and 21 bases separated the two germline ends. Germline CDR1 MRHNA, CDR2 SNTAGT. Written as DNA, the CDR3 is TGTGCCAGCACCAAGGGGGGGGTTCCGGGTGATGAGCAGTTCTTC. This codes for CASTKGGVPGDEQFF.

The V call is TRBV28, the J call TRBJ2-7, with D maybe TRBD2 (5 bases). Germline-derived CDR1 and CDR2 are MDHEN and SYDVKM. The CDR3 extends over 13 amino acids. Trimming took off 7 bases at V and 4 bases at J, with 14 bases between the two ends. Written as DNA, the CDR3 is TGTGCCAGCACCCCCCCGGGGTTTTACGAGCAGTACTTC. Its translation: CASTPPGFYEQYF.

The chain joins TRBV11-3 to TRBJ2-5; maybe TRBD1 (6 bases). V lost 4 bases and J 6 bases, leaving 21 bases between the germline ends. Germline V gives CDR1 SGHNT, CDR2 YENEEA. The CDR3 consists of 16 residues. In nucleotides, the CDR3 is TGTGCCAGCAGCTCAAAAAAGGGGGATCATGTGAAGACCCAGTACTTC. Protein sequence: CASSSKKGDHVKTQYF.

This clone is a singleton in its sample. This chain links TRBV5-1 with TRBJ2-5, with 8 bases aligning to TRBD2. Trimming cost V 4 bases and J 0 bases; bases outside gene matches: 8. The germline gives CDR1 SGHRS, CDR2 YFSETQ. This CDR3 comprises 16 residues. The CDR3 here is CASSPGGATYQETQYF. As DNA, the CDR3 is TGCGCCAGCAGCCCCGGGGGGGCGACGTACCAAGAGACCCAGTACTTC.

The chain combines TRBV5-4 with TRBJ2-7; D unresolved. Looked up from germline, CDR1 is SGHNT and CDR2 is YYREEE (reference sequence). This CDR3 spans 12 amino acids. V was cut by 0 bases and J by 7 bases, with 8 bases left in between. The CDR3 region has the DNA TGTGCCAGCAGCTTGGGGCAGCGAGAGCAGTACTTC. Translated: CASSLGQREQYF. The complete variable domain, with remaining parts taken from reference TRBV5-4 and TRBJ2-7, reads ETGVTQSPTHLIKTRGQQVTLRCSSQSGHNTVSWYQQALGQGPQFIFQYYREEENGRGNFPPRFSGLQFPNYSSELNVNALELDDSALYLCASSLGQREQYFGPGTRLTVT.

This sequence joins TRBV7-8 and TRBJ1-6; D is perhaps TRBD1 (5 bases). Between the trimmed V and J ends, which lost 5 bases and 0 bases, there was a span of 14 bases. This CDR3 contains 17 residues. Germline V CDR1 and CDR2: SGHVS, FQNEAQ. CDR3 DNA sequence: TGTGCCAGCAGCGTGCAGGGTTCAAGCTCCTATAATTCACCCCTCCACTTT. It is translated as CASSVQGSSSYNSPLHF.

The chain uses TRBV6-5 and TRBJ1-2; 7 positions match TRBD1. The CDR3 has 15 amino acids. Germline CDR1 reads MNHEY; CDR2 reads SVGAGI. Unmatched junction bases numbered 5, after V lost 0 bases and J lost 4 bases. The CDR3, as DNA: TGTGCCAGCAGTTACTCCCGGGACAGAAGCTATGGCTACACCTTC. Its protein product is CASSYSRDRSYGYTF.

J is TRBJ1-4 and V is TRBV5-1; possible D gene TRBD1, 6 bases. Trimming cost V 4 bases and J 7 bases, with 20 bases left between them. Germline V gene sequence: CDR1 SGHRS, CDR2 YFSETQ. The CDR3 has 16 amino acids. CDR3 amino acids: CASSGRGSGVGEKLFF. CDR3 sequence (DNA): TGCGCCAGCAGCGGAAGGGGGTCAGGGGTTGGTGAAAAACTGTTTTTT.

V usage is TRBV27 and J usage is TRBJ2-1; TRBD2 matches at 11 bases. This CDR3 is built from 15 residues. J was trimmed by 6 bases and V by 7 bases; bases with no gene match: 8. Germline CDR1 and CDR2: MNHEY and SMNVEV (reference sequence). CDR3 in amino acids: CASNSGTSGVNEQFF. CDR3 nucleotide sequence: TGTGCCAGCAACTCCGGGACTAGCGGCGTCAATGAGCAGTTCTTC.

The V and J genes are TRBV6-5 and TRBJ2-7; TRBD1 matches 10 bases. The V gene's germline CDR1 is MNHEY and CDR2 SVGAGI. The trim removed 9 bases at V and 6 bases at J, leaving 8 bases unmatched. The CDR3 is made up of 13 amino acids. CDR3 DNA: TGTGCCAGTTCCCCGGGGACAGGGGTCGAGCAGTACTTC. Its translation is CASSPGTGVEQYF.

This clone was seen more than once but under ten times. The DNA for the CDR3 is TGCGCCAGCAGCCCGGGACTTAGCAATGAGCAGTTCTTC. Translation: CASSPGLSNEQFF. V gene TRBV4-3 combines with J gene TRBJ2-1, with D maybe TRBD2 (6 bases). Germline V gene data show CDR1 as LGHNA and CDR2 as YSLEER. The ends were cut back, 4 bases at V and 6 bases at J, with 10 bases in the middle. This CDR3 spans 13 amino acids.

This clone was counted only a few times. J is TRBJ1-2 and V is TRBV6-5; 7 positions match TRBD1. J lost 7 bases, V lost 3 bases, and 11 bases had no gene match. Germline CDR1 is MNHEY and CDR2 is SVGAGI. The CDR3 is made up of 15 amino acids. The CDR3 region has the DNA TGTGCCAGCAGTTATCTTCCGGGACAGAGGACTGGCTACACCTTC. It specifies CASSYLPGQRTGYTF.

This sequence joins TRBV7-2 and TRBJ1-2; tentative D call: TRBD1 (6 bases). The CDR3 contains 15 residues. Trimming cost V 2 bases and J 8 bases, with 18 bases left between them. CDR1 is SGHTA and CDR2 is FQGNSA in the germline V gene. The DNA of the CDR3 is TGTGCCAGCAGCTTATCGGCGGGGGGCGCGGAGGGCTACACCTTC. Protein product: CASSLSAGGAEGYTF.

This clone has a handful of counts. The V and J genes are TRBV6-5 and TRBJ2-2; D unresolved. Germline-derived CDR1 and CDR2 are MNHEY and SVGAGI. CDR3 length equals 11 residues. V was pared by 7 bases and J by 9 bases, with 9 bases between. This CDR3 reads CASTQSWELFF. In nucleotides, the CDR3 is TGTGCCAGCACGCAAAGCTGGGAGCTGTTTTTT.

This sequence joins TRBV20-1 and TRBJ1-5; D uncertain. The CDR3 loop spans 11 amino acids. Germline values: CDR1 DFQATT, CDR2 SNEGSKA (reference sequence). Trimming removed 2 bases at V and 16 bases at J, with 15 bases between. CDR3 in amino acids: CSARKEGIQHF. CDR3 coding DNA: TGCAGTGCTAGAAAGGAGGGAATTCAACATTTT.

CDR3 protein: CASSYGGRVSSYEQYF. CDR3 DNA sequence: TGTGCCAGCAGTTATGGAGGACGGGTGAGCTCCTACGAGCAGTACTTC. V gene TRBV6-6 combines with J gene TRBJ2-7; D is perhaps TRBD2 (5 bases). This CDR3 has 16 amino acids. Germline CDR1 is MNHNY and CDR2 is SVGAGI (reference sequence). V lost 3 bases and J lost 0, with 15 bases in between.

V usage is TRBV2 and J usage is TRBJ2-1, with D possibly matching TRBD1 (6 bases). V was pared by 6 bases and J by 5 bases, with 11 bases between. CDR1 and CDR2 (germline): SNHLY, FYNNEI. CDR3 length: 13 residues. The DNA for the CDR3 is TGTGCCAGCAGCTTCGACAGGAACAATGAGCAGTTCTTC. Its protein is CASSFDRNNEQFF.

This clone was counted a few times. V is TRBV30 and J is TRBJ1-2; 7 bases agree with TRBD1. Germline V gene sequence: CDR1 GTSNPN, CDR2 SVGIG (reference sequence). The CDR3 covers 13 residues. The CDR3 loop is CATPSQGGRGYTF. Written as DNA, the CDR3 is TGTGCTACGCCAAGTCAGGGGGGCAGAGGCTACACCTTC.

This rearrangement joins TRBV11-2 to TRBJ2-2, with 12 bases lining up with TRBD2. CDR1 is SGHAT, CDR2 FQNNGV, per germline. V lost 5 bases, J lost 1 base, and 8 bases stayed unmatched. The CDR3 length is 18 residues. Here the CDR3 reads CASSKKTSGGLNTGELFF. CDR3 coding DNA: TGTGCCAGCAGCAAAAAGACTAGCGGGGGCCTGAACACCGGGGAGCTGTTTTTT. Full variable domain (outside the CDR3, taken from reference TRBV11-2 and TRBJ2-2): EAGVAQSPRYKIIEKRQSVAFWCNPISGHATLYWYQQILGQGPKLLIQFQNNGVVDDSQLPKDRFSAERLKGVDSTLKIQPAKLEDSAVYLCASSKKTSGGLNTGELFFGEGSRLTVL.

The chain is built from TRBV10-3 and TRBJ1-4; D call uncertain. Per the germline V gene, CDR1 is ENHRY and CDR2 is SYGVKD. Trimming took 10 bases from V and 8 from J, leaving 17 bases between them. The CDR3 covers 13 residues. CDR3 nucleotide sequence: TGTGCCAGCGGGCCTGCCGAGAGCGAAAAACTGTTTTTT. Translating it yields CASGPAESEKLFF.

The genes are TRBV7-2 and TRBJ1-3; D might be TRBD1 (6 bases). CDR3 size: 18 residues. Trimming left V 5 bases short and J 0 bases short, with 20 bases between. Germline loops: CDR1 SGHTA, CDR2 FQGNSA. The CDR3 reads CASSPLPTTGSSGNTIYF. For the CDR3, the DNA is TGTGCCAGCAGCCCGCTACCCACGACAGGAAGCTCTGGAAACACCATATATTTT.

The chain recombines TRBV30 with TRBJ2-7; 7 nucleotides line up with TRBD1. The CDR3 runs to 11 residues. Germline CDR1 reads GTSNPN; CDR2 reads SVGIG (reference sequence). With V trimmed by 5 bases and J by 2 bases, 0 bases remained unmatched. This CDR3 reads CAWGQAYEQYF. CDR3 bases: TGTGCCTGGGGACAGGCCTACGAGCAGTACTTC.

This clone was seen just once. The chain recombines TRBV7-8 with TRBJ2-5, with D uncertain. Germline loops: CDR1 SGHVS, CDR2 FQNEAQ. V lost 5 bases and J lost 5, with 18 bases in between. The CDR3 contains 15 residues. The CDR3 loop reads CASSLSSARRETQYF. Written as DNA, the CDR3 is TGTGCCAGCAGCCTATCGAGTGCTCGCCGGGAGACCCAGTACTTC.

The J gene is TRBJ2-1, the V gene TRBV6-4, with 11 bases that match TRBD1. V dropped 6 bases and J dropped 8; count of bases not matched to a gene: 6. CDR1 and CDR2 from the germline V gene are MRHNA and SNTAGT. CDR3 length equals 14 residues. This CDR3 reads CASSRDRGGDEQFF. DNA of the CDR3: TGTGCCAGCAGCCGGGACAGGGGGGGGGATGAGCAGTTCTTC.

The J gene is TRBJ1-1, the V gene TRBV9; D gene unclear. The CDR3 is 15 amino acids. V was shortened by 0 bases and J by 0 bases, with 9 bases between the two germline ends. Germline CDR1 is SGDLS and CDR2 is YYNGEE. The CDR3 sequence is CASSVEPRLNTEAFF. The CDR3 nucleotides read TGTGCCAGCAGCGTAGAACCCAGATTGAACACTGAAGCTTTCTTT. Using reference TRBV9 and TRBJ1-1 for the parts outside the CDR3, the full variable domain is DSGVTQTPKHLITATGQRVTLRCSPRSGDLSVYWYQQSLDQGLQFLIQYYNGEERAKGNILERFSAQQFPDLHSELNLSSLELGDSALYFCASSVEPRLNTEAFFGQGTRLTVV.

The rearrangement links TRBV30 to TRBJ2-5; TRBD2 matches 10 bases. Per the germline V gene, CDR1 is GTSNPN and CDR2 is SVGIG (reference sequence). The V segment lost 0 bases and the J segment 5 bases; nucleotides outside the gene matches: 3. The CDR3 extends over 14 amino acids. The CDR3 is CAWSVAGGWETQYF. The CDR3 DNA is TGTGCCTGGAGTGTAGCGGGGGGGTGGGAGACCCAGTACTTC.